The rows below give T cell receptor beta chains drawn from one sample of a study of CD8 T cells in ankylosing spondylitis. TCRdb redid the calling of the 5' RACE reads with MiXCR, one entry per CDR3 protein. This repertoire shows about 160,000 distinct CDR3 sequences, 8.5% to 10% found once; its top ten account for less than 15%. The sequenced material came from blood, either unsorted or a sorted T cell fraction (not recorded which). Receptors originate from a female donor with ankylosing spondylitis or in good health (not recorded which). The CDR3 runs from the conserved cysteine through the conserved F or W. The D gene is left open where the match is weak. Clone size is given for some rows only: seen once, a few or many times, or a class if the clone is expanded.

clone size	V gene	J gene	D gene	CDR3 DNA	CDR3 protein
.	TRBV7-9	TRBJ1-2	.	TGTGCCAGCAGCTCCTTCCCTCTCCCCGACGGCTACACCTTC	CASSSFPLPDGYTF
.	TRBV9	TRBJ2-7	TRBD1	TGTGCCAGCAGCGAAGAGACAGGGACGGTGCAGTACTTC	CASSEETGTVQYF
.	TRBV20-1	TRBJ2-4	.	TGCAGTGCTTTTCCTCAGGGGAGCATTCAGTACTTC	CSAFPQGSIQYF
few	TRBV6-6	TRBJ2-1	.	TGTGCCAGCAGTTATATTGTCAATGAGCAGTTCTTC	CASSYIVNEQFF
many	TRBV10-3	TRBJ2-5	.	TGTGCCATCAGTGAGTCGTGGGAGACCCAGTACTTC	CAISESWETQYF
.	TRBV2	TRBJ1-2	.	TGTGCCAACCCGGGACAACGAGGCTACACCTTC	CANPGQRGYTF
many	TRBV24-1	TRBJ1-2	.	TGTGCCACCAGTGGAAAGGACACCTTC	CATSGKDTF
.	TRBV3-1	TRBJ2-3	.	TGTGCCAGCAGCTTCATCAGCGTCGGCGATACGCAGTATTTT	CASSFISVGDTQYF
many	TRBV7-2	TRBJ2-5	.	TGTGCCAGCAGCCGGGGGAACCAAGAGACCCAGTACTTC	CASSRGNQETQYF
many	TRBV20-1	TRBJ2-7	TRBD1	TGCAGCCTGGGACAGGGATACGAGCAGTACTTC	CSLGQGYEQYF
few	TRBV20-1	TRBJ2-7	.	TGCAGTGCTACTACTATTCTGTCCTACGAGCAGTACTTC	CSATTILSYEQYF
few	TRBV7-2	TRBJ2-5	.	TGTGCCAGCAGCACCCGACTGTGGGGGGAGACCCAGTACTTC	CASSTRLWGETQYF
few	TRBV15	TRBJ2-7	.	TGTGCCACCAGCAGAGATATAAGACAGGTACTGTACTTC	CATSRDIRQVLYF
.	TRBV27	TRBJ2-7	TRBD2	TGTGCCAGCAGTCCGATGACTAGCGGGAGGGCCGGGCAGTACTTC	CASSPMTSGRAGQYF
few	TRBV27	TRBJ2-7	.	TGTGCCAGCGCCGGGACTGGAACCTACGAGCAGTACTTC	CASAGTGTYEQYF
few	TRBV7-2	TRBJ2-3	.	TGTGCCAGCAGCCTTTCCCAGGTGTCGGACAGCACAGATACGCAGTATTTT	CASSLSQVSDSTDTQYF
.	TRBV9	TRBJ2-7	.	TGTGCCAGCAGCGTAACTTCAGGGTACGAGCAGTACTTC	CASSVTSGYEQYF
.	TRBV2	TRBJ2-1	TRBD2	TGTGCCAGCAGCCGAAGGGTACGGCTAGCGGCCTACAATGAGCAGTTCTTC	CASSRRVRLAAYNEQFF
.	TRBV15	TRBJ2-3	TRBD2	TGTGCCACCAGGACTAGCGGGACCACAGATACGCAGTATTTT	CATRTSGTTDTQYF
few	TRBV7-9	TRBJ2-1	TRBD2	TGTGCCAGCAGCTTAGCCCCAAGCGGGGGAAATGAGCAGTTCTTC	CASSLAPSGGNEQFF
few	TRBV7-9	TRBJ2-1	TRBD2	TGTGCCAGCAGCGCGCGGGGGATGGGGGAGGACGAGCAGTTCTTC	CASSARGMGEDEQFF
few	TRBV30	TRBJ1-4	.	TGTGCCTGGAGTGCGACACTCGCCGGGGAAAAACTGTTTTTT	CAWSATLAGEKLFF
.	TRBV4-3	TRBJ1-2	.	TGCGCCAGCAGCCAAACAATGGTGGCAAACTATGGCTACACCTTC	CASSQTMVANYGYTF
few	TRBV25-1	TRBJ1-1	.	TGTGCCAGCAGTGGAGGGGGACGACGGGGGGAGGCTTTCTTT	CASSGGGRRGEAFF
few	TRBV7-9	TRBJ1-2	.	TGTGCCAGTCCTGAGGGGGACGGCTACACCTTC	CASPEGDGYTF
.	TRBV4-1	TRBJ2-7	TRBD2	TGCGCCAGCAGCCAATCATCTACTAGCGTGTCCTACGAGCAGTACTTC	CASSQSSTSVSYEQYF
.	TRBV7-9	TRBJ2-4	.	TGTGCCAGCAGCTTAAATCCTCGGGACAAAGACATTCAGTACTTC	CASSLNPRDKDIQYF
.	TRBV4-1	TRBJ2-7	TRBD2	TGCGCCAGCAGCCAAGGTGCGGGGGCCTACGAGCAGTACTTC	CASSQGAGAYEQYF
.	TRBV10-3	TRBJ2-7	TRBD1	TGTGCCATCACCCCATCCGGACAGGGCCCTAGCTCCTACGAGCAGTACTTC	CAITPSGQGPSSYEQYF